These T cell receptor beta chains were read from a single sample in a study of human T cells and chemical hapten exposure. TCRdb used MiXCR to reprocess the RACE reads, holding one entry per CDR3 protein. The sample lists 250,000 to 300,000 distinct CDR3 sequences; 7.5% to 9% were seen once. The material sequenced was whole blood, taken in connection with sensitization to the hapten diphenylcyclopropenone (DPC). Receptor source: a man aged 18 to 35 with alopecia areata. Some clones in this sample may be carry-over from other donors' samples. Each CDR3 is given with its conserved first and last residue. Each record gives: V gene, clone size, D gene, J gene, CDR3 DNA, CDR3 protein. The D gene is left open where the match is weak. Expanded clones get a size class; other rows say once, few or many, or leave the size out.

TRBV6-2/TRBV6-3	many	NA	TRBJ1-2	TGTGCCAGCAGCTATCCACCCGGGACGGAGGAACATGGCTACACCTTC	CASSYPPGTEEHGYTF
TRBV11-2	few	NA	TRBJ2-5	TGTGCCAGCAGCTTGGACCCAAGGGCCCAGTACTTC	CASSLDPRAQYF
TRBV5-1	NA	NA	TRBJ2-3	TGCGCCAGCAGCTTTTATCCCCGGGACAAGTTATCCACAGATACGCAGTATTTT	CASSFYPRDKLSTDTQYF
TRBV5-1	few	TRBD1	TRBJ1-4	TGCGCCAGCAGCGGACAGGGAGGAGAGGAAAAACTGTTTTTT	CASSGQGGEEKLFF
TRBV6-5	many	NA	TRBJ2-1	TGTGCCAGCAGTTACTCGAGGCGAGCAGAGCAGTTCTTC	CASSYSRRAEQFF
TRBV5-6	NA	NA	TRBJ1-2	TGTGCCAGCAGCTTTACGGCTGGCTACACCTTC	CASSFTAGYTF
TRBV28	few	TRBD1	TRBJ2-2	TGTGCCAGCAGGGTTGACAGGGTCGGAACCGGGGAGCTGTTTTTT	CASRVDRVGTGELFF
TRBV5-1	many	NA	TRBJ1-1	TGCGCCAGCAGCTTGGGTTTGACACCGGCTTTCTTT	CASSLGLTPAFF
TRBV19	NA	NA	TRBJ2-6	TGTGCCAGTTCTAAGGGGACGAGCTCTGGGGCCAACGTCCTGACTTTC	CASSKGTSSGANVLTF
TRBV4-3	NA	NA	TRBJ2-3	TGCGCCAGCAGCCCGTGGACTGAGACAGTTGATACGCAGTATTTT	CASSPWTETVDTQYF
TRBV28	many	NA	TRBJ2-6	TGTGCCAGCAGTATTCTCTCCCCCATCTCTGGGGCCAACGTCCTGACTTTC	CASSILSPISGANVLTF
TRBV6-1	NA	NA	TRBJ2-5	TGTGCCAGCCCGACAGATTACCAGGAGACCCAGTACTTC	CASPTDYQETQYF
TRBV10-3	few	TRBD1	TRBJ1-2	TGTGCCATCAGTTACGACAGGGATAACTATGGCTACACCTTC	CAISYDRDNYGYTF
TRBV7-3	many	NA	TRBJ2-2	TGTGCCAGCAGCCAAGGGACGGCCGGGGAGCTGTTTTTT	CASSQGTAGELFF
TRBV6-1	NA	TRBD1	TRBJ1-5	TGTGCCAGCAGTCTACGGACAGGGAGGTTTGGGGATCAGCCCCAGCATTTT	CASSLRTGRFGDQPQHF
TRBV7-2	NA	NA	TRBJ2-2	TGTGCCAGCAGCCAGCGGATGGCCAACACCGGGGAGCTGTTTTTT	CASSQRMANTGELFF
TRBV10-3	many	NA	TRBJ2-2	TGTGCCATCAGTGACCACGGCCCCACCGGGGAGCTGTTTTTT	CAISDHGPTGELFF
TRBV7-8	few	TRBD1	TRBJ2-3	TGTGCCAGCAGCTCTTCGGACAGGGGGTTCCTTAGCACAGATACGCAGTATTTT	CASSSSDRGFLSTDTQYF
TRBV6-6	few	TRBD1	TRBJ1-2	TGTGCCAGCAGTTCCCTGGACAGGGTCTATGGCTACACCTTC	CASSSLDRVYGYTF
TRBV20-1	few	NA	TRBJ1-5	TGCAGTGCTAGAGGGAGGCATAGCAATCAGCCCCAGCATTTT	CSARGRHSNQPQHF
TRBV4-3	NA	NA	TRBJ2-1	TGCGCCAGCAGCCAAGGTTATTCGTGGTTCTTC	CASSQGYSWFF
TRBV12-3/TRBV12-4	few	NA	TRBJ1-1	TGTGCCAGCATTGCAGAATACACTGAAGCTTTCTTT	CASIAEYTEAFF
TRBV28	many	NA	TRBJ2-3	TGTGCCAGCAGTTTGGTTGGGGGGCCCGCAGATACGCAGTATTTT	CASSLVGGPADTQYF
TRBV12-5	NA	NA	TRBJ1-3	TGTGCTAGTGGTTTGTTGGGAAACACCATATATTTT	CASGLLGNTIYF
TRBV27	NA	TRBD1	TRBJ2-7	TGTGCCAGCAGTTTCGGTCCCCCCCTGCGGGACAGGATAACCTACGAGCAGTACTTC	CASSFGPPLRDRITYEQYF
TRBV7-2	many	NA	TRBJ1-2	TGTGCCAGCAGCTTATCGGCCTTTAACTATGGCTACACCTTC	CASSLSAFNYGYTF
TRBV6-5	many	NA	TRBJ1-2	TGTGCCAGCAGTTATGACAGGAATTATGGCTACACCTTC	CASSYDRNYGYTF
TRBV6-5	few	TRBD1	TRBJ2-7	TGTGCCAGCAGTACCACGACAGGGACCTACGAGCAGTACTTC	CASSTTTGTYEQYF
TRBV29-1	few	NA	TRBJ1-3	TGCAGCGCGGCGCTCGGAAACACCATATATTTT	CSAALGNTIYF
TRBV12-3/TRBV12-4	once	NA	TRBJ1-4	TGTGCCAGCAGTTTAGATGTTGGGGGGCGGTATAATGAAAAACTGTTTTTT	CASSLDVGGRYNEKLFF
TRBV5-1	many	TRBD1	TRBJ1-1	TGCGCCAGCAGCTTGACAGGGGCGAACACTGAAGCTTTCTTT	CASSLTGANTEAFF
TRBV6-5	many	NA	TRBJ1-5	TGTGCCAGCAGTTACTCGGGCGGCGATCAGCCCCAGCATTTT	CASSYSGGDQPQHF
TRBV7-2	many	NA	TRBJ2-3	TGTGCCAGCAGCTCAGCTGGGTGGGGCACAGATACGCAGTATTTT	CASSSAGWGTDTQYF
TRBV6-6	many	TRBD2	TRBJ2-3	TGTGCCAGCAGTTACTCGATACTAGCGGGGACGTCGCATTTT	CASSYSILAGTSHF
TRBV5-5	few	NA	TRBJ1-4	TGTGCCAGCAGTTCCTACAGGGATCGAGAGAAACTGTTTTTT	CASSSYRDREKLFF
TRBV11-2	few	NA	TRBJ2-5	TGTGCCAGCAGCTCCCCTAAGGGACGTCAAGAGACCCAGTACTTC	CASSSPKGRQETQYF
TRBV29-1	few	NA	TRBJ2-1	TGCAGCGTTGGAGCCCCGGGATCACCCCTTAACAATGAGCAGTTCTTC	CSVGAPGSPLNNEQFF
TRBV12-3/TRBV12-4	NA	TRBD1	TRBJ1-4	TGTGCCAGCAGTTTAGCGAGGACAGGGAATAATGAAAAACTGTTTTTT	CASSLARTGNNEKLFF
TRBV9	many	TRBD1	TRBJ2-4	TGTGCCAGCAGCAAAGGGACAGGATTAAACATTCAGTACTTC	CASSKGTGLNIQYF
TRBV3-1	NA	NA	TRBJ1-5	TGTGCCAGCAGCCAGGAGGGAGGGGCCAATCAGCCCCAGCATTTT	CASSQEGGANQPQHF
TRBV5-1	few	NA	TRBJ2-1	TGCGCCAGCAGCTACAATTACAATGAGCAGTTCTTC	CASSYNYNEQFF
TRBV29-1	few	NA	TRBJ2-1	TGCAGCGTTGAATTGGTAGCGGCTGAGCAGTTCTTC	CSVELVAAEQFF
TRBV12-3/TRBV12-4	many	NA	TRBJ2-3	TGTGCCAGCAGCTCCACAGATACGCAGTATTTT	CASSSTDTQYF